These T cell receptor beta chains were read from a single sample in a study of blood T cell repertoires in COVID-19. Profiled with immunoSEQ multiplex PCR; TCRdb holds only in-frame clones, not every one. Among about 66,000 clones listed, around three quarters were seen once. The specimen sequenced was peripheral blood. These TCRs come from a human donor in a cohort sampled during active COVID-19. CDR3s include the opening cysteine and the closing phenylalanine or tryptophan. The order of the fields is clone size, D gene, J gene, V gene, CDR3 DNA, CDR3 protein. The D gene is left open where the match is weak. The size of a clone is reported for some rows only, either as once, few or many, or as a class for expanded clones.

clone_size: few
d_call: TRBD2
j_call: TRBJ2-5
v_call: TRBV12-5
cdr3_nt: TGTGCTAGCGATCTTCCCCGACTAGCGGGACAAGAGACCCAGTACTTC
cdr3_aa: CASDLPRLAGQETQYF

clone_size: -
d_call: TRBD1
j_call: TRBJ2-3
v_call: TRBV2
cdr3_nt: TGTGCCAGCAGTGTCGACAGGGATGCAGATACGCAGTATTTT
cdr3_aa: CASSVDRDADTQYF

clone_size: few
d_call: -
j_call: TRBJ1-2
v_call: TRBV12-3/TRBV12-4
cdr3_nt: TGTGCCAGCACGGACGGCGGGCATGGCTACACCTTC
cdr3_aa: CASTDGGHGYTF

clone_size: -
d_call: TRBD1
j_call: TRBJ2-4
v_call: TRBV3-1/TRBV3-2
cdr3_nt: TGTGCCAGCAGCCAGCCCGGACAGGGGAATTGGTACTTC
cdr3_aa: CASSQPGQGNWYF

clone_size: -
d_call: -
j_call: TRBJ1-6
v_call: TRBV9
cdr3_nt: TGTGCCAGCAGCCTAAAACAGGATTCACCCCTCCACTTT
cdr3_aa: CASSLKQDSPLHF

clone_size: -
d_call: TRBD1
j_call: TRBJ1-2
v_call: TRBV7-2
cdr3_nt: TGTGCCAGCAGCTTAGAGACAGGGAACTATGGCTACACCTTC
cdr3_aa: CASSLETGNYGYTF

clone_size: -
d_call: -
j_call: TRBJ1-2
v_call: TRBV27
cdr3_nt: TGTGCCAGCAGTTGGGGCAGGGGCTATGGCTACACCTTC
cdr3_aa: CASSWGRGYGYTF

clone_size: -
d_call: TRBD1
j_call: TRBJ1-5
v_call: TRBV11-2
cdr3_nt: TGTGCCAGCAGCTCACAGGGGGGGAGCAATCAGCCCCAGCATTTT
cdr3_aa: CASSSQGGSNQPQHF

clone_size: -
d_call: TRBD1
j_call: TRBJ1-1
v_call: TRBV28
cdr3_nt: TGTGCCTCCTTTCAGACAGGGAGTGAAGCTTTCTTT
cdr3_aa: CASFQTGSEAFF

clone_size: -
d_call: -
j_call: TRBJ1-2
v_call: TRBV9
cdr3_nt: TGTGCCAGCAGCGTCGGGGAGGAGTCGAACTATGGCTACACCTTC
cdr3_aa: CASSVGEESNYGYTF

clone_size: few
d_call: -
j_call: TRBJ2-5
v_call: TRBV6-1
cdr3_nt: TGTGCCAGCAGTGAAATAGCGGCCCAAGGGACCCAGTACTTC
cdr3_aa: CASSEIAAQGTQYF

clone_size: -
d_call: -
j_call: TRBJ1-3
v_call: TRBV3-1/TRBV3-2
cdr3_nt: TGTGCCAGCAGCCAAGAGATTGTTAACGGGTCCTCTGGAAACACCATATATTTT
cdr3_aa: CASSQEIVNGSSGNTIYF

clone_size: -
d_call: TRBD1
j_call: TRBJ2-5
v_call: TRBV5-1
cdr3_nt: TGCGCCAGCAGCTTACAGGGGAATGGAGAGACCCAGTACTTC
cdr3_aa: CASSLQGNGETQYF

clone_size: once
d_call: -
j_call: TRBJ2-7
v_call: TRBV5-1
cdr3_nt: TGCGCCAGAAAAGCCGGAGGGGAGAGGTTCTACGAGCAGTACTTC
cdr3_aa: CARKAGGERFYEQYF

clone_size: few
d_call: TRBD1
j_call: TRBJ2-4
v_call: TRBV27
cdr3_nt: TGTGCCAGCGGAAGGGACAGCCTAGCCAAAAACATTCAGTACTTC
cdr3_aa: CASGRDSLAKNIQYF

clone_size: -
d_call: -
j_call: TRBJ1-1
v_call: TRBV13
cdr3_nt: TGTGCCAGCAGCGACCGGGGGGCCATGAACACTGAAGCTTTCTTT
cdr3_aa: CASSDRGAMNTEAFF

clone_size: -
d_call: -
j_call: TRBJ2-3
v_call: TRBV9
cdr3_nt: TGTGCCAGCAGCGTAGGCCCTTTTCGGGGCACAGATACGCAGTATTTT
cdr3_aa: CASSVGPFRGTDTQYF

clone_size: -
d_call: -
j_call: TRBJ2-7
v_call: TRBV19
cdr3_nt: TGTGCCAGTAGACGGGCAGGGCTTAGCTCCTACGAGCAGTACTTC
cdr3_aa: CASRRAGLSSYEQYF

clone_size: -
d_call: -
j_call: TRBJ2-5
v_call: TRBV12-3/TRBV12-4
cdr3_nt: TGTGCCAGCACCGCTCCTTCTCAGGAGACCCAGTACTTC
cdr3_aa: CASTAPSQETQYF

clone_size: -
d_call: TRBD1
j_call: TRBJ1-1
v_call: TRBV18
cdr3_nt: TGTGCCAGCTCAACCGGGACAGGATCTACGAACACTGAAGCTTTCTTT
cdr3_aa: CASSTGTGSTNTEAFF

clone_size: -
d_call: TRBD1
j_call: TRBJ2-7
v_call: TRBV6-1
cdr3_nt: TGTGCCAGCAGTGAGACAGGGAGAAGGTACTTC
cdr3_aa: CASSETGRRYF

clone_size: once
d_call: -
j_call: TRBJ2-1
v_call: TRBV7-2
cdr3_nt: TGTGCCAGCAGCTTTGCGGTACTAAGGTACAATGAGCAGTTCTTC
cdr3_aa: CASSFAVLRYNEQFF

clone_size: -
d_call: -
j_call: TRBJ2-7
v_call: TRBV11-2
cdr3_nt: TGTGCCAGCAGCTTAGGTGGTCTAGCCAAGTACGAGCAGTACTTC
cdr3_aa: CASSLGGLAKYEQYF

clone_size: -
d_call: -
j_call: TRBJ2-2
v_call: TRBV6-4
cdr3_nt: TGTGCCAGAGACAGGGGAGGGACCGGGGAGCTGTTTTTT
cdr3_aa: CARDRGGTGELFF

clone_size: -
d_call: TRBD2
j_call: TRBJ2-2
v_call: TRBV27
cdr3_nt: TGTGCCAGCAGACTAGCGGGAGGGCCTGACACCGGGGAGCTGTTTTTT
cdr3_aa: CASRLAGGPDTGELFF

clone_size: -
d_call: -
j_call: TRBJ1-4
v_call: TRBV7-2
cdr3_nt: TGTGCCAGCAGCGGCGGACAGCCTAATGAAAAACTGTTTTTT
cdr3_aa: CASSGGQPNEKLFF

clone_size: -
d_call: -
j_call: TRBJ2-2
v_call: TRBV19
cdr3_nt: TGTGCCAGCTGGGGACAGAACACCGGGGAGCTGTTTTTT
cdr3_aa: CASWGQNTGELFF

clone_size: few
d_call: TRBD1
j_call: TRBJ2-1
v_call: TRBV5-6
cdr3_nt: TGTGCCAGCGGTACAGGGGGAGGCTACAATGAGCAGTTCTTC
cdr3_aa: CASGTGGGYNEQFF

clone_size: -
d_call: -
j_call: TRBJ2-2
v_call: TRBV20-1
cdr3_nt: TGCAGTGCTAGTGGGAGCGGCTGGAACACCGGGGAGCTGTTTTTT
cdr3_aa: CSASGSGWNTGELFF

clone_size: -
d_call: -
j_call: TRBJ2-7
v_call: TRBV20-1
cdr3_nt: TGCAGTGCTAGGTCGGGGTACGAGCAGTACTTC
cdr3_aa: CSARSGYEQYF

clone_size: few
d_call: TRBD2
j_call: TRBJ2-5
v_call: TRBV28
cdr3_nt: TGTGCCAGCAGGACTAGCGGGAAGGAGACCCAGTACTTC
cdr3_aa: CASRTSGKETQYF

clone_size: -
d_call: TRBD1
j_call: TRBJ2-7
v_call: TRBV28
cdr3_nt: TGTGCCAGCAGTTACCACACAGGGGGGAGGCTGGGTGAGCAGTACTTC
cdr3_aa: CASSYHTGGRLGEQYF

clone_size: few
d_call: -
j_call: TRBJ1-1
v_call: TRBV7-9
cdr3_nt: TGTGCCAGCAGCGGCGGGTCGTCAAACACTGAAGCTTTCTTT
cdr3_aa: CASSGGSSNTEAFF

clone_size: -
d_call: -
j_call: TRBJ1-1
v_call: TRBV7-3
cdr3_nt: TGTGCCAGCAGCCCAACGGGATACATGAACACTGAAGCTTTCTTT
cdr3_aa: CASSPTGYMNTEAFF

clone_size: few
d_call: TRBD1
j_call: TRBJ2-2
v_call: TRBV19
cdr3_nt: TGTGCGTCGGACAGGGGGCGGAACACCGGGGAGCTGTTTTTT
cdr3_aa: CASDRGRNTGELFF

clone_size: once
d_call: -
j_call: TRBJ2-7
v_call: TRBV6-6
cdr3_nt: TGTGCCAGCAGTACACCTTCATCCTCCTCCTACGAGCAGTACTTC
cdr3_aa: CASSTPSSSSYEQYF

clone_size: -
d_call: TRBD1
j_call: TRBJ1-5
v_call: TRBV7-8
cdr3_nt: TGTGCCAGCAGCTCAGAGGGGGCGGCGCAGCCCCAGCATTTT
cdr3_aa: CASSSEGAAQPQHF

clone_size: -
d_call: -
j_call: TRBJ1-5
v_call: TRBV4-2
cdr3_nt: TGTGCCAGCAGCCTTCTGACAGGTTCGGGTCAGCCCCAGCATTTT
cdr3_aa: CASSLLTGSGQPQHF

clone_size: -
d_call: TRBD2
j_call: TRBJ2-7
v_call: TRBV7-2
cdr3_nt: TGTGCCAGCAGCTTAGTAGCGGGAGGTGGGTACGAGCAGTACTTC
cdr3_aa: CASSLVAGGGYEQYF

clone_size: once
d_call: TRBD2
j_call: TRBJ2-7
v_call: TRBV7-2
cdr3_nt: TGTGCCAGCAGCTTAGGGGGACTAGCGGCTGGGGAGCAGTACTTC
cdr3_aa: CASSLGGLAAGEQYF

clone_size: -
d_call: -
j_call: TRBJ2-7
v_call: TRBV5-4
cdr3_nt: TGTGCCAGCAGCTTGGGGTGGAGAAGCGAGCAGTACTTC
cdr3_aa: CASSLGWRSEQYF

clone_size: -
d_call: -
j_call: TRBJ1-4
v_call: TRBV5-1
cdr3_nt: TGCGCCAGCAGCTTGGGCTATACTAATGAAAAACTGTTTTTT
cdr3_aa: CASSLGYTNEKLFF